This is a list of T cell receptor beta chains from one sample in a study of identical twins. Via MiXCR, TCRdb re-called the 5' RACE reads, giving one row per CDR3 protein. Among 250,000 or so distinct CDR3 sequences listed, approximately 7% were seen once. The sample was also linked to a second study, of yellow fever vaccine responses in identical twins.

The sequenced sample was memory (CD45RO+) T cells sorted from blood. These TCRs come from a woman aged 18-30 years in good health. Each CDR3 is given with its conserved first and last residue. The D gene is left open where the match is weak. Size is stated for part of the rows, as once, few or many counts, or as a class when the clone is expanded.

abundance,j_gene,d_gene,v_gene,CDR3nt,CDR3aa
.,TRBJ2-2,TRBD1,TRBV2,TGTGCCAGCAGACCAGGACAGGCCATTGGGGAGCTGTTTTTT,CASRPGQAIGELFF
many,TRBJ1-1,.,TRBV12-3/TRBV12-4,TGTGCCAGCAGTTTAGCGCTAGAGAACACTGAAGCTTTCTTT,CASSLALENTEAFF
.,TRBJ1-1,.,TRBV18,TGTGCCAGCTCAGCCAACAAGAACACTGAAGCTTTCTTT,CASSANKNTEAFF
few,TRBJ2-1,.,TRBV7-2,TGTGCCAGCAGCTTAGCGGGAGGGGGCAATGAGCAGTTCTTC,CASSLAGGGNEQFF
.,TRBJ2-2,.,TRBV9,TGTGCCAGCAGCGTAGGGGGAGGGGGCAAGACCGGGGAGCTGTTTTTT,CASSVGGGGKTGELFF
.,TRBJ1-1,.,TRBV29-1,TGCAGCGTTGTGAGAGGGGCGGGATCTGAAGCTTTCTTT,CSVVRGAGSEAFF
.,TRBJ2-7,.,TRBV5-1,TGCGCCAGCAGCTTGAGGGGGGCCTACGAGCAGTACTTC,CASSLRGAYEQYF
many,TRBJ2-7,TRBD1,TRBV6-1,TGTGCCAGCAGTCATCCGGACAGGGCCTACGAGCAGTACTTC,CASSHPDRAYEQYF
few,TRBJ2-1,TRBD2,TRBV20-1,TGCAGTGCTAGTTCTGCTAGCGGGGGCCTGAGCTCCTACAATGAGCAGTTCTTC,CSASSASGGLSSYNEQFF
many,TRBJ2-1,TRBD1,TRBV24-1,TGTGCCACCAGTCTAGGCGGGACAGGGGACAATGAGCAGTTCTTC,CATSLGGTGDNEQFF
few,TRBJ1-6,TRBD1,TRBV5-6,TGTGCCAGCAGCCTGGGAAGGGGGCCGAATTCACCCCTCCACTTT,CASSLGRGPNSPLHF
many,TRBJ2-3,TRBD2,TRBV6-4,TGTGCCAGCAGTGACTCGGGGGGGAGCACAGATACGCAGTATTTT,CASSDSGGSTDTQYF
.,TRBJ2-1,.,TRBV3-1,TGTGCCAGCAGCCAAGATTCGGGACCAAACAATGAGCAGTTCTTC,CASSQDSGPNNEQFF
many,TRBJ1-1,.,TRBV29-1,TGCAGCTACATACAGAACACTGAAGCTTTCTTT,CSYIQNTEAFF
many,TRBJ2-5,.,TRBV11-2,TGTGCCAGCAGCTCCCACTCGGGACGGGGAGAGACCCAGTACTTC,CASSSHSGRGETQYF
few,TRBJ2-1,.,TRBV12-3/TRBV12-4,TGTGCCAGCAGTTTAGATATTAGCGGATTTTACAATGAGCAGTTCTTC,CASSLDISGFYNEQFF
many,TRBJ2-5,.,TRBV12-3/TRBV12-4,TGTGCCAGCAGGCACGGGAACAGTCAAGAGACCCAGTACTTC,CASRHGNSQETQYF
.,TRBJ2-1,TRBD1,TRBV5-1,TGCGCCAGCAGCGCAGACAGGGGACGGATCAATGAGCAGTTCTTC,CASSADRGRINEQFF
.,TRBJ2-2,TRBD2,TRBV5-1,TGCGCCAGCAGCGTCACTAGCGGGAGGGCCAAGGGTAACACCGGGGAGCTGTTTTTT,CASSVTSGRAKGNTGELFF
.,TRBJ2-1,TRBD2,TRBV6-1,TGTGCCAGCTCGCTGGGGACTAGCGGACACAATGAGCAGTTCTTC,CASSLGTSGHNEQFF
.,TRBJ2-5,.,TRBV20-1,TGCAGTGCACAAAGAGGTGCCCGCGGTATTGGAGAGACCCAGTACTTC,CSAQRGARGIGETQYF
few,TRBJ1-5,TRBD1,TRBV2,TGTGCCAGCAGTGATGTGGGGACAGACTTTAATCAGCCCCAGCATTTT,CASSDVGTDFNQPQHF
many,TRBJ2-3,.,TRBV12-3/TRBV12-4,TGTGCCAGCAGCCCCGGGACTGGAACTAGCACAGATACGCAGTATTTT,CASSPGTGTSTDTQYF
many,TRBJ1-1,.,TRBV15,TGTGCCACCAGCAGAGGTGTAGCTGAAGCTTTCTTT,CATSRGVAEAFF
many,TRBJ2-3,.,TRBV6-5,TGTGCCAGCAGTTTCACCCAGGGGAGTACAGATACGCAGTATTTT,CASSFTQGSTDTQYF
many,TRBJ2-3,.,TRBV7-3,TGTGCCAGCAGCCAGTGGGGGTTAAAAGAGGATACGCAGTATTTT,CASSQWGLKEDTQYF
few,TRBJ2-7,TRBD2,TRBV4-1,TGCGCCAGCAGCCAGGGTCCTCTAGCGGGAGTTGGCGAGCAGTACTTC,CASSQGPLAGVGEQYF
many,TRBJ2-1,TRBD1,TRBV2,TGTGCCAGCAGCGAAATCCAGGGGGCCGGTGATGAGCAGTTCTTC,CASSEIQGAGDEQFF
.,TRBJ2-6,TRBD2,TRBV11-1,TGTGCCAGCAGCTTAGCCGCGGGAGGGGGCGATCACTCTGGGGCCAACGTCCTGACTTTC,CASSLAAGGGDHSGANVLTF
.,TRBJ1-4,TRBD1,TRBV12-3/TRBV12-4,TGTGCCAGCAGTCATGGGACAGCGACTAATGAAAAACTGTTTTTT,CASSHGTATNEKLFF
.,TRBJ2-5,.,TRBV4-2,TGTGCCAGCAGCCCTACGAACGGCGGGGCCCAAGAGACCCAGTACTTC,CASSPTNGGAQETQYF
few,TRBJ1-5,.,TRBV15,TGTGCCACCAGCAGAGCACGTGGGGGCGGGGAGCCCCAGCATTTT,CATSRARGGGEPQHF
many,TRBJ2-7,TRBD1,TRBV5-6,TGTGCCAGCAGCTTCGGGACAGGCCGTACCTACGAGCAGTACTTC,CASSFGTGRTYEQYF
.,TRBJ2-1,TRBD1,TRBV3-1,TGTGCCAGCAGCCAAGGGGCGGGACAGGGTCTCTATGAGCAGTTCTTC,CASSQGAGQGLYEQFF
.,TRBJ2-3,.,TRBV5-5,TGTGCCAGCAGCTCCGGGCTCTGGGGGCAGTATTTT,CASSSGLWGQYF
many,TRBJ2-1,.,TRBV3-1,TGTGCCAGCAGCCAGGGGAACCTCAATGAGCAGTTCTTC,CASSQGNLNEQFF
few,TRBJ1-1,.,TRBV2,TGTGCCAGCAGTGGGTCAGACACTGAAGCTTTCTTT,CASSGSDTEAFF
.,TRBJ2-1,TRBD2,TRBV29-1,TGCAGCGTAGCCGGGACTAGCGGGAGGGAGAGCTCCTACAATGAGCAGTTCTTC,CSVAGTSGRESSYNEQFF
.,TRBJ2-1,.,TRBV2,TGTGCCAGCAGCGGTAGCGGTGGTAATGAGCAGTTCTTC,CASSGSGGNEQFF
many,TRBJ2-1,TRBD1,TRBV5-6,TGTGCCAGCAGCGGGACCGGGACAGGGGCCAATGAGCAGTTCTTC,CASSGTGTGANEQFF
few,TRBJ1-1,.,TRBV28,TGTGCCAGCAGGAGGGATGTAGTAGACAGGAATGAAGCTTTCTTT,CASRRDVVDRNEAFF
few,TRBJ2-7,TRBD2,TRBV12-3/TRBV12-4,TGTGCCAGCAGTTTCTCCCCCCTAGCGGGAACCTACGAGCAGTACTTC,CASSFSPLAGTYEQYF
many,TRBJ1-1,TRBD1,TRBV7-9,TGTGCCAGCAGCTTGGGACAGGCGGCTTTCTTT,CASSLGQAAFF
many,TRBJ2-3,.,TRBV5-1,TGCGCCAGCAGCTTGGCGGGGGACATCACAGATACGCAGTATTTT,CASSLAGDITDTQYF
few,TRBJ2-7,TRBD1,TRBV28,TGTGCCAGCAGTTTAGCACAGGGGGGACGCGAGCAGTACTTC,CASSLAQGGREQYF
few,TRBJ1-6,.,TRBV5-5,TGTGCCAGCAGCTTGGGCCCTCGGAGGGAAGGATCACCCCTCCACTTT,CASSLGPRREGSPLHF
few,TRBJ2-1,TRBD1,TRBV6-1,TGTGCCAGCAGTGAAACGGGGACAGGGGTGAGGTTACGGCAGTTCTTC,CASSETGTGVRLRQFF
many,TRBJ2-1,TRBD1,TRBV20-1,TGCAGTGCTAGTGGACAGGGGGCGCTGACCAATGAGCAGTTCTTC,CSASGQGALTNEQFF
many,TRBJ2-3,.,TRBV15,TGTGCCACCAGCAGAGGACTAGTTGGCACAGATACGCAGTATTTT,CATSRGLVGTDTQYF
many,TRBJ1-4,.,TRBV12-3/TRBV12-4,TGTGCCAGCATGAGGAGTAGGAATGAAAAACTGTTTTTT,CASMRSRNEKLFF
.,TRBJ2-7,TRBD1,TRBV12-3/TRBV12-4,TGTGCCAGCAGTTCATTGGGGTGGAGGACAGGGGACGAGCAGTACTTC,CASSSLGWRTGDEQYF
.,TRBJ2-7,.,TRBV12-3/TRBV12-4,TGTGCCAGCAGTTTCAATACCTACGAGCAGTACTTC,CASSFNTYEQYF
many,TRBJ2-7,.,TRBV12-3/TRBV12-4,TGTGCCAGCAGTTGGGACCGGTCCTACGAGCAGTACTTC,CASSWDRSYEQYF
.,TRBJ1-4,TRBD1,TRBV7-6,TGTGCCAGCAGCTTAGGGACAGGGCTGCGTGAAAAACTGTTTTTT,CASSLGTGLREKLFF
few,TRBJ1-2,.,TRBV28,TGTGCCAGCAGCCACATCCGTAAAACTAACTATGGCTACACCTTC,CASSHIRKTNYGYTF
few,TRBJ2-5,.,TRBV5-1,TGCGCCAGCAGCGGGGACAACCAAGAGACCCAGTACTTC,CASSGDNQETQYF
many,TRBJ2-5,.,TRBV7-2,TGTGCCAGCAGCCTAACACGCGGGGGCTCGGAGACCCAGTACTTC,CASSLTRGGSETQYF
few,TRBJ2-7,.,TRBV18,TGTGCCAGCTCACCACCGGGACAAGCCTACGAGCAGTACTTC,CASSPPGQAYEQYF
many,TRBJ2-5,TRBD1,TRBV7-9,TGTGCCAGCAGCATATCTACCGGGACAGCCCAAGAGACCCAGTACTTC,CASSISTGTAQETQYF